The 27 T cell receptor beta chains given below trace back to one sample, sequenced in a study of OX40 agonist ivuxolimab in advanced cancers. The library was obtained by the immunoSEQ multiplex PCR assay. In TCRdb, the immuneACCESS table is reduced to in-frame sequences with V and J assigned. These tables do not hold every clone; where another copy was compared, an unresolved V gene accounts for under half, and the others remain unexplained. In all, the sample holds tens of thousands of clones, and approximately 90% of those were seen once. The ten largest clones capture about 13% of the sample. The input for sequencing was CD4+ or CD8+ T cells sorted from blood, taken in a trial of the OX40 agonist ivuxolimab. These receptors all stem from an adult with an advanced solid tumor such as melanoma, head and neck, liver or kidney cancer.

The genes are TRBV5-8 and TRBJ2-7, with TRBD1 matching over 9 bases. The V gene end was trimmed by 4 bases and the J gene end by 6 bases; junction bases not matched to a gene: 14. The germline V gene encodes CDR1 SGHTS and CDR2 YDEGEE. This CDR3 has 16 amino acids. CDR3 residues: CASSRTGADLYFEQYF. The DNA for the CDR3 is TGTGCCAGCAGCCGGACAGGGGCCGACCTATATTTCGAGCAGTACTTC.

In this sample, this clone turned up a few times. The rearrangement joins TRBV5-1 to TRBJ1-2, with D hard to call. The CDR3 sequence is 13 residues long. The V gene's germline CDR1 is SGHRS and CDR2 YFSETQ. Deletions cut 0 bases from V and 8 bases from J, with 11 bases between. The chain's CDR3 is CASSLEGLGGYTF. The CDR3 bases are TGCGCCAGCAGCTTGGAGGGCTTAGGGGGCTACACCTTC.

The chain carries TRBV7-9 and TRBJ2-3; 7 bases are shared with TRBD1. The ends lost 5 bases at V and 4 bases at J; junction bases unmatched: 6. The CDR3 runs 14 residues. The germline CDR1 and CDR2 sequences are SEHNR and FQNEAQ (reference sequence). The CDR3 region has the DNA TGTGCCAGCAGCACCCGGACAGGTCCAGATACGCAGTATTTT. This gives the protein CASSTRTGPDTQYF.

This clone was seen a single time. The rearrangement links TRBV7-2 to TRBJ2-5; TRBD2 aligns across 7 bases. The CDR3 covers 16 residues. Trimming at V came to 7 bases and at J to 3 bases, leaving 14 bases not matched to a gene. The germline CDR1 and CDR2 sequences are SGHTA and FQGNSA. CDR3 in amino acids: CASTGGVLPRKETQYF. In DNA, the CDR3 is TGTGCCAGCACTGGGGGGGTTCTACCGAGAAAAGAGACCCAGTACTTC.

This chain links TRBV29-1 with TRBJ2-1; TRBD2 matches 7 bases. The V gene end was trimmed by 4 bases and the J gene end by 0 bases; junction bases not matched to a gene: 9. CDR3 length: 16 residues. Germline V gives CDR1 SQVTM, CDR2 ANQGSEA. The chain's CDR3 is CSVGVARTSSYNEQFF. The CDR3 nucleotides are TGCAGCGTTGGAGTAGCCAGGACTAGCTCCTACAATGAGCAGTTCTTC.

The J gene is TRBJ1-2, the V gene TRBV5-1; 9 positions match TRBD1. Germline assignment: CDR1 SGHRS and CDR2 YFSETQ. Germline trimming cut 3 bases from V and 3 bases from J; bases unmatched to any gene: 6. The CDR3 is 15 residues long. CDR3 residues: CASSSPWDRDYGYTF. CDR3 sequence (DNA): TGCGCCAGCAGCTCCCCATGGGACAGGGACTATGGCTACACCTTC.

CDR3 nucleotides: TGCGCCAGCAGCGCCCTTGGGACTAGCGGGTACTACAATGAGCAGTTCTTC. Amino acid sequence: CASSALGTSGYYNEQFF. J is TRBJ2-1 and V is TRBV5-1; TRBD2 matches at 12 bases. Trimming cost V 4 bases and J 3 bases; bases outside gene matches: 8. The germline V gene encodes CDR1 SGHRS and CDR2 YFSETQ. The CDR3 is 17 amino acids.

The chain employs TRBV9 and TRBJ2-2, with a possible D match to TRBD2 (6 bases). Germline V gene sequence: CDR1 SGDLS, CDR2 YYNGEE. This CDR3 has 13 amino acids. V was cut by 8 bases and J by 3 bases, with 11 bases left in between. This CDR3 reads CASSERDTGELFF. The DNA for the CDR3 is TGTGCCAGTTCAGAGCGGGACACCGGGGAGCTGTTTTTT.

This clone was found once. The V call is TRBV7-8, the J call TRBJ2-2, with 7 bases fitting TRBD2. V was clipped by 2 bases and J by 1 base; unmatched bases: 1. The CDR3 has 15 amino acids. The germline V gene has CDR1 SGHVS and CDR2 FQNEAQ. The CDR3 DNA follows: TGTGCCAGCAGCTTACCGGGAGGGAACACCGGGGAGCTGTTTTTT. Encoded protein: CASSLPGGNTGELFF.

The genes are TRBV6-6 and TRBJ1-2, with no clear D. CDR3 length: 11 residues. V lost 10 bases, J lost 4 bases, and 10 bases lay in between. Germline lookup yields CDR1 MNHNY and CDR2 SVGAGI (reference sequence). CDR3 residues: CAIRGSYGYTF. DNA of the CDR3: TGTGCCATAAGAGGGTCCTATGGCTACACCTTC.

This chain joins TRBV11-2 and TRBJ2-5; TRBD2 aligns across 7 bases. The J segment lost 7 bases and the V segment lost 2 bases, leaving 13 bases of the junction unmatched. Germline CDR1 is SGHAT and CDR2 is FQNNGV. This CDR3 has 16 amino acids. The CDR3 DNA follows: TGTGCCAGCAGCTTATCCCCAGCGGGATATACGGGGACCCAGTACTTC. Its protein product is CASSLSPAGYTGTQYF.

The rearrangement links TRBV11-2 to TRBJ2-4; 12 positions match TRBD2. The V segment lost 0 bases and the J segment 1 base; nucleotides outside the gene matches: 7. Looked up from germline, CDR1 is SGHAT and CDR2 is FQNNGV. The CDR3 extends over 19 amino acids. The CDR3 region has the DNA TGTGCCAGCAGCTTAGATGGGCTAGCGGGAGGGCCGGCCAAAAACATTCAGTACTTC. Amino acid sequence: CASSLDGLAGGPAKNIQYF.

The chain's CDR3 is CATRGDSYEQYF. The CDR3 coding sequence is TGTGCCACCAGGGGGGACAGCTACGAGCAGTACTTC. This chain connects TRBV15 to TRBJ2-7, with TRBD1 identical over 7 bases. The CDR3 is made up of 12 amino acids. Trimming removed 6 bases from V and 3 bases from J; junction bases left unmatched: 2. Germline CDR1 is LNHNV and CDR2 is YYDKDF (reference sequence). The entire variable domain, with the rest obtained from reference TRBV15 and TRBJ2-7, is as follows: DAMVIQNPRYQVTQFGKPVTLSCSQTLNHNVMYWYQQKSSQAPKLLFHYYDKDFNNEADTPDNFQSRRPNTSFCFLDIRSPGLGDTAMYLCATRGDSYEQYFGPGTRLTVT.

The CDR3 DNA reads as TGTGCCAGCAGTGAATATGGGGGGAACACTGAAGCTTTCTTT. It encodes CASSEYGGNTEAFF. The chain recombines TRBV25-1 with TRBJ1-1; possible D gene TRBD1, 5 bases. Trimming cost V 0 bases and J 1 base, with 6 bases left between them. CDR1 and CDR2 (germline): MGHDK, SYGVNS. The CDR3 covers 14 residues.

The chain employs TRBV29-1 and TRBJ2-5, with TRBD1 matching over 10 bases. The V and J ends lost 4 bases and 1 base, in that order; junction bases with no gene match: 0. Germline V CDR1 and CDR2: SQVTM, ANQGSEA. This CDR3 is 13 amino acids long. The CDR3 loop is CSVGDRGQETQYF. The CDR3 DNA follows: TGCAGCGTTGGGGACAGGGGCCAAGAGACCCAGTACTTC.

The chain's CDR3 is CASSVEQGIGDEQFF. The CDR3 nucleotides read TGTGCCAGCAGCGTAGAACAGGGGATTGGCGATGAGCAGTTCTTC. This chain links TRBV9 with TRBJ2-1; 7 bases line up with TRBD1. The V segment lost 0 bases and the J segment 8 bases; nucleotides outside the gene matches: 8. This CDR3 is 15 amino acids long. The germline V gene has CDR1 SGDLS and CDR2 YYNGEE.

The V gene is TRBV7-9, the J gene TRBJ2-2; the D gene is possibly TRBD1 (5 bases). Trimming took off 7 bases at V and 0 bases at J, with 12 bases between the two ends. This CDR3 is 15 amino acids long. CDR1 SEHNR and CDR2 FQNEAQ come from the germline V gene (reference sequence). CDR3 coding DNA: TGTGCCAGCATCTTGACAGAGACGAACACCGGGGAGCTGTTTTTT. The encoded protein is CASILTETNTGELFF.

This chain links TRBV5-1 with TRBJ2-1; 10 nucleotides line up with TRBD2. The germline gives CDR1 SGHRS, CDR2 YFSETQ. The CDR3 is 15 residues long. V was pared by 0 bases and J by 6 bases, with 3 bases of the junction left unmatched. The CDR3 DNA sequence: TGCGCCAGCAGCTTGGGTCTAGCGGGAGTCAATGAGCAGTTCTTC. This translates into CASSLGLAGVNEQFF.

As DNA, the CDR3 is TGTGCCAGCAGGCTGATAGGGTTCGAGCAGTACTTC. It translates to CASRLIGFEQYF. The V call is TRBV28, the J call TRBJ2-7; D ambiguous. V lost 6 bases to trimming and J lost 6 bases, with 12 bases between them. The length of the CDR3 is 12 residues. The germline V gene has CDR1 MDHEN and CDR2 SYDVKM.

In DNA, the CDR3 is TGTGCCAGCAGTGAAGTATGGGGCGGCGACTATAGCAATCAGCCCCAGCATTTT. Protein product: CASSEVWGGDYSNQPQHF. The chain couples TRBV6-1 to TRBJ1-5, with TRBD1 as a possible D gene (5 bases). Germline V CDR1 and CDR2: MNHNS, SASEGT. The length of the CDR3 is 18 residues. V was shortened by 1 base and J by 0 bases, with 16 bases between the two germline ends.

This clone was detected only once. The chain employs TRBV6-1 and TRBJ2-5; TRBD2 aligns across 9 bases. V lost 3 bases to trimming and J lost 2 bases; unmatched junction nucleotides: 4. This CDR3 has 15 amino acids. Germline-derived CDR1 and CDR2 are MNHNS and SASEGT. The CDR3 here is CASSEGAGGQETQYF. The DNA of the CDR3 is TGTGCCAGCAGTGAGGGAGCGGGAGGACAAGAGACCCAGTACTTC.

V usage is TRBV7-8 and J usage is TRBJ2-2; 10 nucleotides align to TRBD2. The CDR3 is made up of 16 amino acids. Per germline, CDR1 SGHVS and CDR2 FQNEAQ. J was trimmed by 4 bases and V by 5 bases; bases with no gene match: 7. The CDR3 bases are TGTGCCAGCAGCGCTCTAGCGGGAGTGGGCACCGGGGAGCTGTTTTTT. This gives the protein CASSALAGVGTGELFF.

CDR3 protein: CASHLGGKEQYF. In nucleotides, the CDR3 is TGTGCCAGCCATTTAGGGGGGAAAGAGCAGTACTTC. The gene calls are TRBV27 and TRBJ2-7; possibly TRBD1 or TRBD2 for D (6 bases each). V gave up 8 bases and J gave up 7 bases, with 15 bases separating them. This CDR3 is built from 12 residues. The germline gives CDR1 MNHEY, CDR2 SMNVEV (reference sequence).

Only one count was recorded for this clone. The V gene is TRBV7-2, the J gene TRBJ2-1; D possibly matches TRBD1 or TRBD2 (5 bases each). Germline-derived CDR1 and CDR2 are SGHTA and FQGNSA. V was trimmed by 0 bases and J by 4 bases, leaving 13 bases between them. The CDR3 consists of 16 residues. Here the CDR3 reads CASSLAGAGRYNEQFF. CDR3 nucleotides: TGTGCCAGCAGCTTAGCCGGGGCAGGGCGATACAATGAGCAGTTCTTC.

V usage is TRBV15 and J usage is TRBJ2-3; 10 bases match TRBD2. CDR3 length equals 16 residues. Germline values: CDR1 LNHNV, CDR2 YYDKDF (reference sequence). V gave up 3 bases and J gave up 6 bases; unmatched junction bases: 9. This chain's CDR3 is CATSRGLALTGDTQYF. The CDR3 DNA reads as TGTGCCACCAGCAGGGGACTAGCGCTAACCGGGGATACGCAGTATTTT. Using reference TRBV15 and TRBJ2-3 for the parts outside the CDR3, the full variable domain is DAMVIQNPRYQVTQFGKPVTLSCSQTLNHNVMYWYQQKSSQAPKLLFHYYDKDFNNEADTPDNFQSRRPNTSFCFLDIRSPGLGDTAMYLCATSRGLALTGDTQYFGPGTRLTVL.

CDR3 amino acids: CASSLGQGAGEQYF. As DNA, the CDR3 is TGTGCCAGCAGCTTAGGACAGGGGGCCGGCGAGCAGTACTTC. This chain uses TRBV7-8 with TRBJ2-7; 10 bases match TRBD1. This CDR3 comprises 14 residues. With V trimmed by 1 base and J by 6 bases, 3 bases remained unmatched. The germline V gene has CDR1 SGHVS and CDR2 FQNEAQ. Variable domain in full (rest from reference TRBV7-8 and TRBJ2-7): GAGVSQSPRYKVAKRGQDVALRCDPISGHVSLFWYQQALGQGPEFLTYFQNEAQLDKSGLPSDRFFAERPEGSVSTLKIQRTQQEDSAVYLCASSLGQGAGEQYFGPGTRLTVT.

The V call is TRBV27, the J call TRBJ2-7; D may correspond to TRBD1 or TRBD2 (6 bases each). Germline CDR1 MNHEY, CDR2 SMNVEV (reference sequence). The CDR3 sequence is 13 residues long. V lost 8 bases, J lost 2 bases, and 13 bases lay in between. This CDR3 reads CASGGQGAYEQYF. The CDR3 region has the DNA TGTGCCAGCGGGGGGCAGGGTGCCTACGAGCAGTACTTC.